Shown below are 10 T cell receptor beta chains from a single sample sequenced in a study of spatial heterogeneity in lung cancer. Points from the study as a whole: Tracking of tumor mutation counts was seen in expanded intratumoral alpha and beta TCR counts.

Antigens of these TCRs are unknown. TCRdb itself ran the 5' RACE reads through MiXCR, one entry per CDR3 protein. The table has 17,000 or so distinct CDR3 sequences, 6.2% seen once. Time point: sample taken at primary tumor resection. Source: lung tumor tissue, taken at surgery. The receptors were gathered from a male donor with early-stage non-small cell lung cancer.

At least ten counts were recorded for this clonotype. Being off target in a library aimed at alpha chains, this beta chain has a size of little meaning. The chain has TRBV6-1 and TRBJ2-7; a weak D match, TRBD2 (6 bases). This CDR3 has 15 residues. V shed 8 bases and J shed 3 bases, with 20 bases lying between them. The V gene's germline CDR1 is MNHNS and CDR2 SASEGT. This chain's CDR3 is CASRGRPEVVYEQYF. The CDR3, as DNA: TGTGCCAGCCGGGGGAGGCCTGAAGTGGTCTACGAGCAGTACTTC.

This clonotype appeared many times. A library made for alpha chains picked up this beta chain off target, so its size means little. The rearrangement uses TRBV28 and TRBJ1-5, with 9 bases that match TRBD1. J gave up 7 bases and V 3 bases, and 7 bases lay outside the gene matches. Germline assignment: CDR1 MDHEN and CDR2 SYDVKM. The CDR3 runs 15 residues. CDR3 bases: TGTGCCAGCAGTTTGGGACAGGGTTTCAGGCAGCCCCAGCATTTT. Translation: CASSLGQGFRQPQHF.

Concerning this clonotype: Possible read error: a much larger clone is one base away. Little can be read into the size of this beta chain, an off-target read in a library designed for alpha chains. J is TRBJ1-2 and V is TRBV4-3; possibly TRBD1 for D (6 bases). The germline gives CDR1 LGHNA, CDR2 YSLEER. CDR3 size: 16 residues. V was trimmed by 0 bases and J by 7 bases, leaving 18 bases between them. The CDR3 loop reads CASSQDRGGAFGGYTF. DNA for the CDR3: TGCGCCAGCAGCCAAGATAGGGGGGGCGCATTCGGTGGCTACACCTTC.

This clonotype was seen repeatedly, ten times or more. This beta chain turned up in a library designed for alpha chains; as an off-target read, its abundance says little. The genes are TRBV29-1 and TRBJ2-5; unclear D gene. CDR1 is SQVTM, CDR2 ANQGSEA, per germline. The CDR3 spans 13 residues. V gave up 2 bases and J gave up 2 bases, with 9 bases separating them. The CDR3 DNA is TGCAGCGTTGAAACCTGGGAACAAGAGACCCAGTACTTC. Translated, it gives CSVETWEQETQYF.

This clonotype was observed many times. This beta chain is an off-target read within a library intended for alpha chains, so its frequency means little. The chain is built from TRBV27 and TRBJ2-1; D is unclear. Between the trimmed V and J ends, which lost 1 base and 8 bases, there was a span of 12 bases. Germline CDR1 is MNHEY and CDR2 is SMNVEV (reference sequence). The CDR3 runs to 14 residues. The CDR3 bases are TGTGCCAGCAGTTTATTCCACGAGGCCCATGAGCAGTTCTTC. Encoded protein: CASSLFHEAHEQFF.

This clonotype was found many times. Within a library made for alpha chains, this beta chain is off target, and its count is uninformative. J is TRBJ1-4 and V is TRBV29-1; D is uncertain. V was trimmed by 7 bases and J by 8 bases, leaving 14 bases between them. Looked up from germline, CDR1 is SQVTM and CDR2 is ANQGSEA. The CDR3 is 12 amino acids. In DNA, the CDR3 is TGCAGCGGCCAAGCATTCGGAGAAAAACTGTTTTTT. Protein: CSGQAFGEKLFF.

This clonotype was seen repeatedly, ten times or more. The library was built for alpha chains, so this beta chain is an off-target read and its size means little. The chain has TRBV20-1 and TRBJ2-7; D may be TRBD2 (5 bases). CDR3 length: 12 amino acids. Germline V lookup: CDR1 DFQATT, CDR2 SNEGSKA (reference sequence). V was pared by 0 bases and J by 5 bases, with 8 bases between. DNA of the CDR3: TGCAGTGCTAGAGATGATAGCGACGAGCAGTACTTC. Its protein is CSARDDSDEQYF.

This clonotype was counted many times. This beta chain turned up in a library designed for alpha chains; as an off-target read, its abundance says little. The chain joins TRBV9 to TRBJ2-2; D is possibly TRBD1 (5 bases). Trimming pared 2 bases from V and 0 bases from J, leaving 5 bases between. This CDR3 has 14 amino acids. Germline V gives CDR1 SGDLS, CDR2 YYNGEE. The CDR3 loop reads CASSVRANTGELFF. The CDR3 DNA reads TGTGCCAGCAGCGTCAGGGCGAACACCGGGGAGCTGTTTTTT. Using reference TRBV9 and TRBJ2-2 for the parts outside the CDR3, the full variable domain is DSGVTQTPKHLITATGQRVTLRCSPRSGDLSVYWYQQSLDQGLQFLIQYYNGEERAKGNILERFSAQQFPDLHSELNLSSLELGDSALYFCASSVRANTGELFFGEGSRLTVL.

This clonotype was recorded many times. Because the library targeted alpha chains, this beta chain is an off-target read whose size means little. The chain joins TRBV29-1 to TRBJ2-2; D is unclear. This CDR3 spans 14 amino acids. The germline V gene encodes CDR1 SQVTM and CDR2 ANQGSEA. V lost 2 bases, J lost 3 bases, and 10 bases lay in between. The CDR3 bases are TGCAGCGTTGAATATCCGCCGGACACCGGGGAGCTGTTTTTT. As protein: CSVEYPPDTGELFF.

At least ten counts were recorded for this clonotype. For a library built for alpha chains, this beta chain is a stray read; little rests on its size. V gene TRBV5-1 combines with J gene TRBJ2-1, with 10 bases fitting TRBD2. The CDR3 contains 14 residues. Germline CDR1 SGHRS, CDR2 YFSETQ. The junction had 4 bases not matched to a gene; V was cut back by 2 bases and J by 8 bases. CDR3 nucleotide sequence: TGCGCCAGCAGCTTAGCCCTAGCGGGAGATGAGCAGTTCTTC. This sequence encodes CASSLALAGDEQFF.